This entry lists 2 T cell receptor beta chains sequenced from one sample in a study of cytomegalovirus exposure and HLA in healthy donors. The study ran its PCR with 60 Vbeta and 13 Jbeta primers. The table came from immunoSEQ multiplex PCR; TCRdb's copy has only in-frame clones and leaves some out. The table lists 100,000 to 120,000 clones, roughly 13% of them singletons, with approximately 15% in the top ten. The sample consisted of PBMCs. These receptors originate from a man in his forties in good health and CMV-seropositive.

This clone was counted only a few times. The J gene is TRBJ2-6, the V gene TRBV19; 9 nucleotides line up with TRBD1. Germline V gene sequence: CDR1 LNHDA, CDR2 SQIVND (reference sequence). This CDR3 contains 17 residues. V shed 9 bases, J shed 0 bases, and the junction held 9 bases outside the gene matches. CDR3 amino acids: CARITGGCYSGANVLTF. The CDR3 nucleotides read TGTGCCAGAATTACAGGGGGCTGTTACTCTGGGGCCAACGTCCTGACTTTC.

This rearrangement joins TRBV2 to TRBJ2-5; D not certain. The J call is doubtful: the DNA matches TRBJ2-7 better. CDR3 size: 11 residues. CDR1 is SNHLY and CDR2 is FYNNEI in the germline V gene. The CDR3 nucleotides read TGTGCCAGCGGTAGCTCCTACGAGCAGTACTTC. It yields the protein CASGSSYEQYF.